Sequencing of this TCR beta chain was carried out in a study of T cell responses to AZD1222 COVID-19 vaccine. Study-wide points: The donor group comprised mostly white British people and more females; the analysis possibly underestimated clonal diversity. Vaccine-associated CD4 TCRs spanned spike, dominant at 160-218 and 743-854.

As for this clone: What it binds is unknown.

The CDR3 is 14 amino acids. Trimming shortened V by 2 bases and J by 6 bases, and 12 bases separated the two germline ends. Germline CDR1 reads SEHNR; CDR2 reads FQNEAQ (reference sequence). The repertoire was sequenced with immunoSEQ multiplex PCR; TCRdb's copy has only in-frame clones and lacks some. The sample includes approximately 150,000 clones, roughly 91% of them seen just once. The rearrangement uses TRBV7-9 and TRBJ2-3, with D possibly matching TRBD1 (5 bases). The sequence came from an adult who received the AZD1222 COVID-19 vaccine. The material sequenced was peripheral blood, taken 28 days after the second AZD1222 dose. The CDR3 DNA reads as TGTGCCAGCAGCTTAAGGCAGGGCTCGGATACGCAGTATTTT. Its protein product is CASSLRQGSDTQYF.